This TCR beta chain was captured by sequencing in a study of T cells in Graves' hyperthyroidism and ophthalmopathy. This CDR3 comprises 17 residues. Germline trimming cut 3 bases from V and 7 bases from J; bases unmatched to any gene: 8. CDR1 SGDLS and CDR2 YYNGEE come from the germline V gene. Many counts were recorded for this clonotype. Amplified regions were TCR beta CDR3 sequences from RNA transcripts. First-round RT-PCR of the TCR CDR3 relied on the HTBI primer set. MiXCR, run by TCRdb on the multiplex PCR reads, gives a single entry per CDR3 protein. The sample includes about 300,000 distinct CDR3 sequences, roughly 20% seen only once; the top ten take under 45%.

Material for sequencing was blood. This sequence was found in a man between 45 and 60 years old with Graves' ophthalmopathy. This chain connects TRBV9 to TRBJ2-1; 15 bases match TRBD2. The CDR3 reads CASSGRTSGRASNEQFF. The CDR3 DNA reads TGTGCCAGCAGCGGACGGACTAGCGGGAGGGCCAGTAATGAGCAGTTCTTC. The variable domain in full, with the rest retrieved from reference TRBV9 and TRBJ2-1, is DSGVTQTPKHLITATGQRVTLRCSPRSGDLSVYWYQQSLDQGLQFLIQYYNGEERAKGNILERFSAQQFPDLHSELNLSSLELGDSALYFCASSGRTSGRASNEQFFGPGTRLTVL.